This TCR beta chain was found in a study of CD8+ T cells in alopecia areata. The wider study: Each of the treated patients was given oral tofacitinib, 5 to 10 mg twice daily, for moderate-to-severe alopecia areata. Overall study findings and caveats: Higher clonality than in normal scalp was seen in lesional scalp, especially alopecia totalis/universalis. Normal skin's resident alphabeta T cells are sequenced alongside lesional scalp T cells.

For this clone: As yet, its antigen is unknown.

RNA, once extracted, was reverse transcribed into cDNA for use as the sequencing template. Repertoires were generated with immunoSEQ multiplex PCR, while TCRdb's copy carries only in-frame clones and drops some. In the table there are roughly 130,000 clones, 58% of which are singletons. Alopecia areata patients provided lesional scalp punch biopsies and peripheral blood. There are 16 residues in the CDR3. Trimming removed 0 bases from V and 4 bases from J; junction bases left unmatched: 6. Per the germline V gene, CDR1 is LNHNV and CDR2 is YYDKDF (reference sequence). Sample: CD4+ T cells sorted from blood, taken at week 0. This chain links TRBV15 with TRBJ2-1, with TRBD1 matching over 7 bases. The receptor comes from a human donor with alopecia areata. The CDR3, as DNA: TGTGCCACCAGCAGAGATCCAGGACAGGCTTACAATGAGCAGTTCTTC. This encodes CATSRDPGQAYNEQFF.